Listed here are 5 T cell receptor beta chains from one sample, sequenced in a study of T cells expressing NK-cell markers. TCRdb re-analyzed the 5' RACE reads; it lists each CDR3 protein once, without DNA. The sample table includes some 150,000 distinct CDR3 sequences. Sequences were obtained from blood T cells: a sorted CD56 or NKG2C T cell subset, CD4+ or CD8+ T cells, or bulk PBMC T cells (not recorded which). The receptors shown here come from a woman between 45 and 60 years old in good health.

The chain employs TRBV12-3 or TRBV12-4 and TRBJ1-5; TCRdb gives TRBD1 as the D gene, but with no DNA this cannot be confirmed. This CDR3 contains 16 residues. The CDR3: CASSSDRGISNQPQHF.

The chain uses TRBV5-1 and TRBJ1-2; with no DNA, the TCRdb D assignment of TRBD1 cannot be verified. Looked up from germline, CDR1 is SGHRS and CDR2 is YFSETQ. The CDR3 length is 14 residues. CDR3 sequence: CASSPMGESYGYTF.

The chain couples TRBV18 to TRBJ1-5; TCRdb outputs TRBD1, but without DNA this stays unchecked. There are 15 residues in the CDR3. In germline, CDR1 is KGHSH, CDR2 LQKENI. Here the CDR3 reads CASSPDRNSNQPQHF. Filled out from reference TRBV18 and TRBJ1-5, the complete variable domain reads NAGVMQNPRHLVRRRGQEARLRCSPMKGHSHVYWYRQLPEEGLKFMVYLQKENIIDESGMPKERFSAEFPKEGPSILRIQQVVRGDSAAYFCASSPDRNSNQPQHFGDGTRLSIL.

This chain joins TRBV12-3 or TRBV12-4 and TRBJ1-1. This CDR3 has 13 residues. The chain's CDR3 is CASRTGRATEAFF.

The chain couples TRBV12-3 or TRBV12-4 to TRBJ2-7; the TCRdb D gene call, TRBD2, has no DNA to confirm it. The CDR3 totals 13 residues. The CDR3 sequence: CASSSDFPYEQYF.